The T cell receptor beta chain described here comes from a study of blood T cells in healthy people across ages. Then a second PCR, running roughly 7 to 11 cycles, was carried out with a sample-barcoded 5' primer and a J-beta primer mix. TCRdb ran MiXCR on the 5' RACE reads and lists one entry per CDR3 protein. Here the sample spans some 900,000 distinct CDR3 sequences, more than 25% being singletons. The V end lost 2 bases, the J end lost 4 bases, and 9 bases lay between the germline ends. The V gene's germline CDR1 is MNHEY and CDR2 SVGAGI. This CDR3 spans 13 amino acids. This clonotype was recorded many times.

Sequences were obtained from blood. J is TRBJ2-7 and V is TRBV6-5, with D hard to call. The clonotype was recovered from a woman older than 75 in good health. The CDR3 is CASSYGSGYEQYF. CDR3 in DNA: TGTGCCAGCAGTTACGGTTCAGGTTACGAGCAGTACTTC.